Listed below are T cell receptor beta chains from one sample, sequenced in a study of early T cells in non-severe SARS-CoV-2 infection. Via MiXCR, TCRdb re-called the 5' RACE reads, giving one row per CDR3 protein. The data show approximately 70,000 distinct CDR3 sequences, 12% seen once. Source material: whole blood. The receptors shown here come from an adult who was a healthcare worker with PCR-confirmed SARS-CoV-2 infection or an uninfected control (not recorded which). Both conserved end residues are part of each CDR3. A D gene is named only where the DNA matches it firmly. Rows give clone size only sometimes, using once, few, many, or a class for an expanded clone.

size	V	J	D	DNA	CDR3
many	TRBV7-9	TRBJ1-1	-	TGTGCCAGCAGCTTACTAGAGAACACTGAAGCTTTCTTT	CASSLLENTEAFF
many	TRBV4-2	TRBJ1-5	-	TGTGCCAGCAGCCAGGAGACGGATAGCAATCAGCCCCAGCATTTT	CASSQETDSNQPQHF
-	TRBV19	TRBJ2-7	TRBD1	TGTGCCAGCAAAGGACAGGGCGCCCTCTCCTACGAGCAGTACTTC	CASKGQGALSYEQYF
medium-sized	TRBV12-3/TRBV12-4	TRBJ2-3	TRBD2	TGTGCCAGCAGTCCCCGACTAGCGGGGACCACAGATACGCAGTATTTT	CASSPRLAGTTDTQYF
many	TRBV5-5	TRBJ2-7	TRBD2	TGTGCCAGCAGCTTGAGTTCTAGCGGGAGACTAGAGCAGTACTTC	CASSLSSSGRLEQYF
-	TRBV4-2	TRBJ2-7	-	TGTGCCAGCAGCCAAGATCTCCGACCTTCCTACGAGCAGTACTTC	CASSQDLRPSYEQYF
many	TRBV4-3	TRBJ2-1	-	TGCGCCAGCAGCCAAGGTCAGCGGAATGAGCAGTTCTTC	CASSQGQRNEQFF
many	TRBV29-1	TRBJ2-2	TRBD1	TGCAGCGCAGCAGGGGGCGTCGGCACCGGGGAGCTGTTTTTT	CSAAGGVGTGELFF
many	TRBV7-9	TRBJ2-5	TRBD1	TGTGCCAGCAGCTCAGGGGGCCTGCAAGAGACCCAGTACTTC	CASSSGGLQETQYF
-	TRBV7-9	TRBJ1-1	TRBD1	TGTGCCAGCAACGACAGGGCGAACACTGAAGCTTTGTTT	CASNDRANTEALF
-	TRBV29-1	TRBJ1-2	-	TGCAGCGTTGAAGACTATGGCTACACCTTC	CSVEDYGYTF
-	TRBV28	TRBJ2-1	TRBD2	TGTGCCAGCAGTTTACCCACCACTAGCGGGCTTTTTTACAATGAGCAGTTCTTC	CASSLPTTSGLFYNEQFF
-	TRBV2	TRBJ1-6	TRBD1	TGTGCCAGCAGCGGACAGGGGGCGAGATCACCCCTCCACTTT	CASSGQGARSPLHF
many	TRBV7-6	TRBJ1-1	TRBD1	TGTGCCAGCAGCCCAACGGACAGGGGAAGCACTGAAGCTTTCTTT	CASSPTDRGSTEAFF
many	TRBV6-1	TRBJ1-4	TRBD1	TGTGCCAGCAGTTCCCGACAGGGGAATGAAAAACTGTTTTTT	CASSSRQGNEKLFF
many	TRBV28	TRBJ2-2	TRBD2	TGTGCCAGCAGTTTATGGCAGCTAGCGGGCACCGGGGAGCTGTTTTTT	CASSLWQLAGTGELFF
few	TRBV29-1	TRBJ2-6	-	TGCAGCGCCGGACAGCCTGACGTCCTGACTTTC	CSAGQPDVLTF
many	TRBV12-3/TRBV12-4	TRBJ2-3	-	TGTGCCAGCAGTTTTCTGGGGGCGGGCACAGATACGCAGTATTTT	CASSFLGAGTDTQYF
many	TRBV6-6	TRBJ2-7	TRBD1	TGTGCCAGCACCTATACCCAGGGGGCCCACGAGCAGTACTTC	CASTYTQGAHEQYF
many	TRBV20-1	TRBJ2-1	TRBD2	TGCAGTGCTAGACGTCCCACCGGGACTAGCGGGAGGGGGAACTACAATGAGCAGTTCTTC	CSARRPTGTSGRGNYNEQFF
many	TRBV6-2/TRBV6-3	TRBJ1-1	-	TGTGCCAGCAGTTACGTTGGCACGGCTTTCTTT	CASSYVGTAFF
many	TRBV7-9	TRBJ2-7	-	TGTGCCAGCAGCCCGAGGTGGGCTTTAAGCTACGAGCAGTACTTC	CASSPRWALSYEQYF
many	TRBV12-3/TRBV12-4	TRBJ2-5	-	TGTGCCAGCAGTTTGTATAGCCAAGAGACCCAGTACTTC	CASSLYSQETQYF
many	TRBV29-1	TRBJ2-2	-	TGCAGCGTTAGGGTCACCGGGGAGCTGTTTTTT	CSVRVTGELFF
-	TRBV12-3/TRBV12-4	TRBJ2-1	TRBD1	TGTGCCAGCAGCCCGGACAGGTACAATGGGCAGTTCTTC	CASSPDRYNGQFF
few	TRBV6-2/TRBV6-3	TRBJ2-1	TRBD2	TGTGCCAGCAGTTACTCACCCGCGGGACTAGCGGGAGGTCCTTCCTACAATGAGCAGTTCTTC	CASSYSPAGLAGGPSYNEQFF
many	TRBV5-4	TRBJ1-2	TRBD1	TGTGCCAGCAGTTTTTACAGGGGGGACTATGGCTACACCTTC	CASSFYRGDYGYTF
-	TRBV6-2/TRBV6-3	TRBJ2-1	-	TGTGCCAGCAGTCCCGTGCGGGAACGCTCCTACAATGAGCAGTTCTTC	CASSPVRERSYNEQFF
-	TRBV11-2	TRBJ2-7	TRBD2	TGTGCCAGCAGCGCTAGCGGGGGTACGTCCTACGAGCAGTACTTC	CASSASGGTSYEQYF
many	TRBV20-1	TRBJ2-1	TRBD2	TGCAGTGCGACGGGGACTAGCGGGATTATGTACAATGAGCAGTTCTTC	CSATGTSGIMYNEQFF
many	TRBV20-1	TRBJ1-5	TRBD1	TGCAGTGCTAGGGATATCTCTGACAGGGGAGGTAGGAATCAGCCCCAGCATTTT	CSARDISDRGGRNQPQHF
-	TRBV6-2/TRBV6-3	TRBJ1-6	TRBD1	TGTGCCAGCAGTCGACAGGGGCGATCACCCCTCCACTTT	CASSRQGRSPLHF
many	TRBV12-3/TRBV12-4	TRBJ2-3	TRBD1	TGTGCCAGCAGTTTAGACAGGGGGAGCCCAGATACGCAGTATTTT	CASSLDRGSPDTQYF
-	TRBV5-1	TRBJ2-7	TRBD2	TGCACCAGCAGTCCCAGCGCGGGAGGGTACGAGCAGTACTTC	CTSSPSAGGYEQYF
many	TRBV12-3/TRBV12-4	TRBJ1-1	-	TGTGCCAGCAGCCAATCTCCGGGGGGCACTGAAGCTTTCTTT	CASSQSPGGTEAFF
many	TRBV29-1	TRBJ2-7	-	TGCAGCGTTCGGCGGGGGCCCTACGAGCAGTACTTC	CSVRRGPYEQYF
many	TRBV6-2/TRBV6-3	TRBJ1-5	TRBD1	TGTGCCAGCAGCGTCCGGGACAGCTTTAATCAGCCCCAGCATTTT	CASSVRDSFNQPQHF